The clone carrying this TCR beta chain was recorded once. Study processing details: Amplification with reference gene primers provided the estimates of nucleated cell counts. Profiled with immunoSEQ multiplex PCR; TCRdb holds only in-frame clones, not every one. For V, J and clone size, that table is used; D and trimming come from the DNA. The table records tens of thousands of clones, roughly 87% of them present only once. The source of the sample is a study of blood T cell repertoires in COVID-19. Study context: COVID-19 samples from acute and convalescent phases originated in the United States, Italy and Spain. Sources were T cells, B-cell-depleted T cells, or PBMCs; the material itself was cDNA or gDNA.

The receptor was isolated from a human donor in a cohort sampled during active COVID-19. The source material was peripheral blood.

The CDR3 loop reads CAAWTGELFF. CDR3 nucleotide sequence: TGCGCGGCATGGACCGGGGAGCTGTTTTTT. The rearrangement links TRBV29-1 to TRBJ2-2; D gene ambiguous. This CDR3 has 10 residues. Germline assignment: CDR1 SQVTM and CDR2 ANQGSEA.